The next 5 T cell receptor beta chains were all read from a single sample in a study of vaccination and CD4 T cells after COVID-19 (dated by TCRdb to between 2021 and 2022). These receptors are not linked to any known antigen. The library was obtained by PCR. The instrument given in TCRdb is Illumina iSeq 100. At the Johns Hopkins FTIC core, DNA from the cultured CD4+ T cells underwent TCR sequencing with the Oncomine TCR Beta short-read assay. TCRdb cleaned the public reads at Q25 with fastp, built clones with MiXCR and kept in-frame beta chains. Rows with a matching CDR3 protein are joined into one entry that keeps the most common DNA and genes. The sample includes some 12,000 distinct CDR3 sequences, with under 60% observed a single time. Approximately 10% of the sample is taken by the ten largest. The sample's treatment or condition label, in plain terms: roughly ten-day PBMC culture with coronavirus spike peptide pools or control peptides (ViraFEST assay).

The specimen was CD4+ T cells from blood, cultured in vitro. These receptor sequences come from a human donor who had recovered from COVID-19.

This clonotype was observed once. The chain joins TRBV18 to TRBJ1-5, with D maybe TRBD1 (5 bases). The CDR3 contains 13 residues. Trimming pared 6 bases from V and 5 bases from J, leaving 11 bases between. Germline V lookup: CDR1 KGHSH, CDR2 LQKENI. This chain's CDR3 is CASSRGEDQPQHF. DNA of the CDR3: TGTGCCAGCTCCCGGGGGGAGGATCAGCCCCAGCATTTT.

This clonotype occurred a few times. V usage is TRBV6-1 and J usage is TRBJ1-2; no clear D gene. V lost 5 bases and J lost 2, with 9 bases in between. Per germline, CDR1 MNHNS and CDR2 SASEGT. The CDR3 runs 13 residues. The CDR3 DNA is TGTGCCAGCAGTCCTAACACGAACTATGGCTACACCTTC. This encodes CASSPNTNYGYTF.

This clonotype was counted a few times. The CDR3 sequence is CASSPGGSGRTDTQYF. CDR3 bases: TGTGCCAGCAGCCCCGGAGGAAGCGGGAGGACAGATACGCAGTATTTT. The chain is built from TRBV5-4 and TRBJ2-3, with TRBD2 matching 9 bases. This CDR3 comprises 16 residues. V lost 4 bases to trimming and J lost 3 bases; unmatched junction nucleotides: 9. The germline CDR1 and CDR2 sequences are SGHNT and YYREEE (reference sequence).

The table lists this clonotype with a few counts. This rearrangement joins TRBV20-1 to TRBJ2-7; possible D gene TRBD1, 6 bases. Looked up from germline, CDR1 is DFQATT and CDR2 is SNEGSKA (reference sequence). The CDR3 extends over 17 amino acids. V was clipped by 0 bases and J by 2 bases, with 20 bases between them. The DNA for the CDR3 is TGCAGTGCTAGAGATCTTGGCCCGCAGGGGCCGACCTACGAGCAGTACTTC. Amino acids: CSARDLGPQGPTYEQYF.

V usage is TRBV20-1 and J usage is TRBJ2-7; 7 nucleotides match TRBD1. CDR1 and CDR2 from the germline V gene are DFQATT and SNEGSKA (reference sequence). The CDR3 consists of 12 residues. Trimming cost V 8 bases and J 8 bases; bases outside gene matches: 12. CDR3 coding DNA: TGCAGTTCAAAGGGGGCAGGGTCCAAGCAGTACTTC. Translating gives CSSKGAGSKQYF.